This T cell receptor beta chain was captured by sequencing in a study of blood T cell repertoires in COVID-19. Study-wide context: COVID-19 samples, acute and convalescent, were from the United States, Italy and Spain. The cDNA or gDNA used as material had been derived from T cells, B-cell-depleted T cells, or PBMCs.

Authors' processing steps: Amplifying reference gene primers gave estimates of nucleated cell counts. Repertoires were generated with immunoSEQ multiplex PCR, while TCRdb's copy carries only in-frame clones and drops some. For V, J and clone size, that table is used; D and trimming come from the DNA. The sample includes over 150,000 clones, 89% seen only once; the top ten take 1.5% to 2%. The clonotype comes from a man between 18 and 29 years old who had recovered from COVID-19. The sequencing sample was made of peripheral blood.

The CDR3 nucleotides read TGCGCCAGCAGCTTGGGTCCCGGCGGGAGGAATTCACCCCTCCACTTT. As protein: CASSLGPGGRNSPLHF. This sequence joins TRBV5-1 and TRBJ1-6; D call uncertain. Germline V gene sequence: CDR1 SGHRS, CDR2 YFSETQ. With 0 bases removed from V and 7 bases from J, the gap between germline ends came to 14 bases. The CDR3 runs 16 residues.